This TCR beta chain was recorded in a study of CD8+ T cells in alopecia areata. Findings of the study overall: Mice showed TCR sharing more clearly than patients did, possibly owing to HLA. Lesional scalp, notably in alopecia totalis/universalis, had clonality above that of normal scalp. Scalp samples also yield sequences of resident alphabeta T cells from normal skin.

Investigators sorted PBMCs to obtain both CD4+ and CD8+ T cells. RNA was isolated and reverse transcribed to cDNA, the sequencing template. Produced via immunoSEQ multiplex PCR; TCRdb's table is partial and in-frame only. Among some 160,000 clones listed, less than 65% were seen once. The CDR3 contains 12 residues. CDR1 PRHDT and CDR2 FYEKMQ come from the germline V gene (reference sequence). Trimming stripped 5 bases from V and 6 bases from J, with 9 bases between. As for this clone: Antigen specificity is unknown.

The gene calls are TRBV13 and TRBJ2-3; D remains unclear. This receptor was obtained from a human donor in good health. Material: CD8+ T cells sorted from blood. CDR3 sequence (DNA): TGTGCCAGCAGCATACAGATGGATACGCAGTATTTT. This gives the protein CASSIQMDTQYF.